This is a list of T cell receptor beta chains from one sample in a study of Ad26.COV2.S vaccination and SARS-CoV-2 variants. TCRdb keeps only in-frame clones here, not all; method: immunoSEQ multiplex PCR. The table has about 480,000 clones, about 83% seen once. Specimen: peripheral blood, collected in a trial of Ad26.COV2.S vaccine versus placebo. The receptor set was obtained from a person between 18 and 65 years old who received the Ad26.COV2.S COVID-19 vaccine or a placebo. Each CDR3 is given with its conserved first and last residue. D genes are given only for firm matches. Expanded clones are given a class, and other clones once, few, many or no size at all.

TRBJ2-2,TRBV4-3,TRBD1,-,CASSQDPRGHTGELFF,TGCGCCAGCAGCCAAGATCCGAGGGGGCACACCGGGGAGCTGTTTTTT
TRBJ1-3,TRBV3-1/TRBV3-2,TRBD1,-,CASSQRTGGPGNTIYF,TGTGCCAGCAGCCAAAGAACAGGGGGTCCTGGAAACACCATATATTTT
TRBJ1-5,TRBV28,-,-,CASSPRKRTRLDQPQHF,TGTGCCAGCAGTCCCCGCAAAAGGACACGGCTCGATCAGCCCCAGCATTTT
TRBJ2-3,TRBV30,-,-,CAWSVRRNTDTQYF,TGTGCCTGGAGTGTACGCCGGAACACAGATACGCAGTATTTT
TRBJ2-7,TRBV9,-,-,CASSNSRDLGLGNEQYF,TGTGCCAGCAGCAACTCCCGGGACTTAGGTTTGGGAAACGAGCAGTACTTC
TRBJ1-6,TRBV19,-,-,CASNNRDYNSPLHF,TGTGCCAGTAACAACAGGGACTATAATTCACCCCTCCACTTT
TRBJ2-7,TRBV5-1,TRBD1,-,CASSPSRDRYIYEQYF,TGCGCCAGCAGCCCAAGCCGGGACAGGTATATCTACGAGCAGTACTTC
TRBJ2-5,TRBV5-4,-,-,CASSYGSLETQYF,TGTGCCAGCAGCTATGGTTCGTTGGAGACCCAGTACTTC
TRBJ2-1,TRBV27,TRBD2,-,CASRIAGVGYNEQFF,TGTGCCAGCAGGATAGCGGGAGTCGGGTACAATGAGCAGTTCTTC
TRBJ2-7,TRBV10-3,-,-,CAISESSLYEQYF,TGTGCCATCAGTGAGTCCTCGTTATACGAGCAGTACTTC
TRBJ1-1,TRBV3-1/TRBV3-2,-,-,CASSRTDRTEAFF,TGTGCCAGCAGCCGGACAGACCGCACTGAAGCTTTCTTT
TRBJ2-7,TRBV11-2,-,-,CASSLGGFAYEQYF,TGTGCCAGCAGCTTAGGAGGGTTCGCCTACGAGCAGTACTTC
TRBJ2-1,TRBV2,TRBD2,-,CASTTQLAGIYNEQFF,TGTGCCAGCACTACTCAGCTAGCGGGGATCTACAATGAGCAGTTCTTC
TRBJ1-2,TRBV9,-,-,CASSPRLITNYGYTF,TGTGCCAGCAGCCCACGTCTTATTACTAACTATGGCTACACCTTC
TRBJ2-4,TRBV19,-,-,CASSIVGALAKNIQYF,TGTGCCAGTAGTATCGTGGGGGCACTAGCCAAAAACATTCAGTACTTC
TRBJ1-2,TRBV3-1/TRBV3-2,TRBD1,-,CASSQDLVTGGYGYTF,TGTGCCAGCAGCCAAGATCTTGTAACAGGGGGCTATGGCTACACCTTC
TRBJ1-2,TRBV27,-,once,CASSSFTGGYTF,TGTGCCAGCAGTTCTTTTACGGGGGGCTACACCTTC
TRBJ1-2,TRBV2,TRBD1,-,CASRVQGVIGGYTF,TGTGCCAGCCGGGTACAGGGGGTTATCGGTGGCTACACCTTC
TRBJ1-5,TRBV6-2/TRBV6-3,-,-,CASSYSRGVSNQPQHF,TGTGCCAGCAGTTACTCGAGAGGGGTTAGCAATCAGCCCCAGCATTTT
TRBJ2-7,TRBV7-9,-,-,CASSLRGYEQYF,TGTGCCAGCAGCTTAAGGGGTTACGAGCAGTACTTC
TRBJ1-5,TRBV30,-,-,CAWNAASHQPQHF,TGTGCCTGGAATGCGGCGAGCCATCAGCCCCAGCATTTT
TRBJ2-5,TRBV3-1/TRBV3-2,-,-,CASSQGFIQETQYF,TGTGCCAGCAGCCAAGGTTTCATACAAGAGACCCAGTACTTC
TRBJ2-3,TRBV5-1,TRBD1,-,CASAGTGSTDTQYF,TGCGCCAGCGCCGGGACAGGGAGTACAGATACGCAGTATTTT
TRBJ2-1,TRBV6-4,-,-,CASSVRPRGGEQFF,TGTGCCAGCAGTGTGCGGCCTAGGGGGGGTGAGCAGTTCTTC
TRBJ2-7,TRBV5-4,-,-,CASSYRGSYEQYF,TGTGCCAGCAGCTATCGGGGCTCCTACGAGCAGTACTTC
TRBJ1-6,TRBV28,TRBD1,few,CASSPTGGGYGSLHF,TGTGCCAGCAGCCCTACAGGGGGCGGGTATGGGTCCCTCCACTTT
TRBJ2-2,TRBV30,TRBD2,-,CACGPGGTGELFF,TGTGCCTGCGGACCCGGGGGGACCGGGGAGCTGTTTTTT
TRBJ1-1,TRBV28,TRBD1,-,CASSQQGVGRTEAFF,TGTGCCAGCAGTCAACAGGGGGTCGGGCGCACTGAAGCTTTCTTT
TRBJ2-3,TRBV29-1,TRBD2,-,CSTRLAGRTDTQYF,TGCAGCACTCGACTAGCGGGAAGGACAGATACGCAGTATTTT
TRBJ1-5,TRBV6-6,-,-,CASSQPPPSAQHF,TGTGCCAGCAGTCAACCCCCCCCATCGGCCCAGCATTTT
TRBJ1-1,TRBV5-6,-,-,CASSFGATEAFF,TGTGCCAGCAGCTTTGGGGCCACTGAAGCTTTCTTT
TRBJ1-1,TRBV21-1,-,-,CASSKALWRRTNSEAFF,TGTGCCAGCAGCAAAGCGCTTTGGAGACGAACAAATTCTGAAGCTTTCTTT
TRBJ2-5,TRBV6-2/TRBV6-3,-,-,CASSQGKATQYF,TGTGCCAGCAGTCAGGGTAAAGCGACCCAGTACTTC
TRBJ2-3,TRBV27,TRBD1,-,CASSLKGGARSSDTQYF,TGTGCCAGCAGTTTAAAAGGGGGCGCCAGGTCTTCAGATACGCAGTATTTT
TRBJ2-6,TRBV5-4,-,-,CASSIPARANVLTF,TGTGCCAGCAGCATCCCAGCCAGGGCCAACGTCCTGACTTTC
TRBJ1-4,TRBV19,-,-,CASSISTAHLATTNEKLFF,TGTGCCAGTAGTATATCGACGGCCCATCTGGCCACAACTAATGAAAAACTGTTTTTT
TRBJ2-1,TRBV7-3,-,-,CASSLNQGANNEQFF,TGTGCCAGCAGCTTAAACCAGGGAGCCAACAATGAGCAGTTCTTC
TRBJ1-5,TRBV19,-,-,CASSNQPRGNQPQHF,TGTGCCAGTAGTAATCAACCCAGGGGCAATCAGCCCCAGCATTTT
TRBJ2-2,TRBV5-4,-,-,CASSAGMGELFF,TGTGCCAGCAGCGCAGGGATGGGGGAGCTGTTTTTT
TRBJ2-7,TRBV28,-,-,CASSIRTVYEQYF,TGTGCCAGCAGTATTCGGACAGTCTACGAGCAGTACTTC
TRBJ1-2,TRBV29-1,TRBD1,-,CSVPTGGGYGYTF,TGCAGCGTACCGACAGGGGGCGGCTATGGCTACACCTTC